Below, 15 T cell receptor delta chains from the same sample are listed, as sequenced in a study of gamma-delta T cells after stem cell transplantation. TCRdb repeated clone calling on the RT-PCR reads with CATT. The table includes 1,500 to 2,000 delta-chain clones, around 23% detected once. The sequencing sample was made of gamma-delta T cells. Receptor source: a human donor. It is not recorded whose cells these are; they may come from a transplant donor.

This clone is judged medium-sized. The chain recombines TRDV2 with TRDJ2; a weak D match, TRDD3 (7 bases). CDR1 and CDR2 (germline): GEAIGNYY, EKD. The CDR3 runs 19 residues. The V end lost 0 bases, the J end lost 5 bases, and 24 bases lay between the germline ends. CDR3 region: CACDTVDGGPFPLTAQLFF. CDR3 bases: TGTGCCTGTGACACCGTGGATGGGGGACCCTTCCCATTAACAGCACAACTCTTCTTT.

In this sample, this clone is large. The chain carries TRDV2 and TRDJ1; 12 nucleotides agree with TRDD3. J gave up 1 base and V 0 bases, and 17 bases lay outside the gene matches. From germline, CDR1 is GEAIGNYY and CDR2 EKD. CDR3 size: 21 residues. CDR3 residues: CACDTVGTTGGYPEGTDKLIF. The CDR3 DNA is TGTGCCTGTGACACCGTGGGGACTACTGGGGGATACCCGGAGGGCACCGATAAACTCATCTTT.

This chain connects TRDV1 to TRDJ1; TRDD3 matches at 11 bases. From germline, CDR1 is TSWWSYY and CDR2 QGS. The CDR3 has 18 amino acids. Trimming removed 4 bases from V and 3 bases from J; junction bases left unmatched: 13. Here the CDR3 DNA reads TGTGCTCTTGGGGCGAGGGACAAAGGCTGGGGGATACCCGATAAACTCATCTTT. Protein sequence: CALGARDKGWGIPDKLIF.

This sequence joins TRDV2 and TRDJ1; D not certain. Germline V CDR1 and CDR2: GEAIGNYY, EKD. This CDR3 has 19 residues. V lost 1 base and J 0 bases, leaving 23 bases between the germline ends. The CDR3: CACDTLEDPNPNHTDKLIF. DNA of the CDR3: TGTGCCTGTGACACGCTTGAGGATCCCAATCCCAACCACACCGATAAACTCATCTTT.

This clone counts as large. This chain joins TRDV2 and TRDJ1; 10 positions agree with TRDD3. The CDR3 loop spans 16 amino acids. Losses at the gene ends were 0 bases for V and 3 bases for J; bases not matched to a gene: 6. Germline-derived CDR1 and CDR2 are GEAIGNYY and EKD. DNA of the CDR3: TGTGCCTGTGACACCGTCGGGGGATACGCGTCCGATAAACTCATCTTT. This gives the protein CACDTVGGYASDKLIF.

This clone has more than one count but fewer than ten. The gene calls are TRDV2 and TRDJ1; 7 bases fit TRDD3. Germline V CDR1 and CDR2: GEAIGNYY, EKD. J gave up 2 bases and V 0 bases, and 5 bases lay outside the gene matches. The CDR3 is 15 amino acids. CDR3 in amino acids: CACDTVGDITDKLIF. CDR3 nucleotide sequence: TGTGCCTGTGACACCGTCGGGGATATAACCGATAAACTCATCTTT.

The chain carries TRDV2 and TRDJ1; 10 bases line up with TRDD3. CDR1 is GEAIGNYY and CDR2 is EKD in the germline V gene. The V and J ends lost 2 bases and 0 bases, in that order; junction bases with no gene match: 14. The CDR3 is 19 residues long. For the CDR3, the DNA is TGTGCCTGTGACATCCTGGGGGATAATACCGAAATGTACACCGATAAACTCATCTTT. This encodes CACDILGDNTEMYTDKLIF.

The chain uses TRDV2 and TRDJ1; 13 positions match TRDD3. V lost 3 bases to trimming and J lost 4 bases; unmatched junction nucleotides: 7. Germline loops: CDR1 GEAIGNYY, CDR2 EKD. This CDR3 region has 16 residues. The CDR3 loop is CACDGLGDTRVDKLIF. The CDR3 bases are TGTGCCTGTGACGGACTGGGGGATACGCGCGTCGATAAACTCATCTTT.

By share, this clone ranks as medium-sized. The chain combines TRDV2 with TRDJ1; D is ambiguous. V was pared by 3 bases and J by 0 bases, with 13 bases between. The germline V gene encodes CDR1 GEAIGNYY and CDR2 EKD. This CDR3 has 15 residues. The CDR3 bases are TGTGCCTGTGACCCCGCGTGGATGGACACCGATAAACTCATCTTT. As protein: CACDPAWMDTDKLIF.

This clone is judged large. Here the CDR3 DNA reads TGTGCCTGTGACACCCTTACGACTGGGGGATACGATAGTACCGATAAACTCATCTTT. Encoded protein: CACDTLTTGGYDSTDKLIF. The chain has TRDV2 and TRDJ1; 13 nucleotides align to TRDD3. The germline CDR1 and CDR2 sequences are GEAIGNYY and EKD. The CDR3 is 19 residues long. V shed 0 bases and J 2 bases; nucleotides not matched to a gene: 11.

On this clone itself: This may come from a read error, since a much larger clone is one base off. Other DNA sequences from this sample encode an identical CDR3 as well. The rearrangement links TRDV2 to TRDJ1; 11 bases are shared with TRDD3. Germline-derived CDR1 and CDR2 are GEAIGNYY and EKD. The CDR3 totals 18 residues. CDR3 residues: CACDTLPHMGDTEGKLIF. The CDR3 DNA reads TGTGCCTGCGACACCCTTCCTCATATGGGGGATACGGAGGGTAAACTCATCTTT.

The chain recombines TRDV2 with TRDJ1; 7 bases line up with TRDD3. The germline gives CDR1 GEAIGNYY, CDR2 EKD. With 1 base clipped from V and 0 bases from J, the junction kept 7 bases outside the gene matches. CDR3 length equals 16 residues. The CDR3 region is CACDTLGVGYTDKLIF. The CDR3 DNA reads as TGTGCCTGTGACACTCTGGGGGTCGGATACACCGATAAACTCATCTTT.

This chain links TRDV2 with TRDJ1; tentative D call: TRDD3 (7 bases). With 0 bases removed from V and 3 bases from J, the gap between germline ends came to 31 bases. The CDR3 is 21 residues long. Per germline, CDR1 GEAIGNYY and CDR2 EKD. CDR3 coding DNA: TGTGCCTGTGACACCGTAGGCACTCCTACGGTGGGGGACCCCTCGGCCGATAAACTCATCTTT. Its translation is CACDTVGTPTVGDPSADKLIF.

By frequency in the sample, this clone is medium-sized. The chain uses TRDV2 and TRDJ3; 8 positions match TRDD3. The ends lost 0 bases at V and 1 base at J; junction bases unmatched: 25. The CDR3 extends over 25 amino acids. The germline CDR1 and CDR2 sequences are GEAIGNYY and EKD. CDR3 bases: TGTGCCTGTGACACCCCTACGGTATACGGTACTGGGGGCCTCCAGAAATCCTGGGACACCCGACAGATGTTTTTC. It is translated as CACDTPTVYGTGGLQKSWDTRQMFF.

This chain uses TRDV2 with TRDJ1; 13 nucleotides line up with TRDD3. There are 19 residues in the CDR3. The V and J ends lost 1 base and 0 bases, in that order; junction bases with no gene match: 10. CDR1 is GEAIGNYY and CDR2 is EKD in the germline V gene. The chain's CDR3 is CACDTVLGDTRIHTDKLIF. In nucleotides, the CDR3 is TGTGCCTGTGACACAGTACTGGGGGATACGAGGATTCACACCGATAAACTCATCTTT.